A selection of T cell receptor delta chains follows, all from one sample in a study of Vδ1+ human thymocytes. TCRdb reanalyzed the multiplex PCR reads using CATT. This repertoire shows 45,000 to 60,000 delta-chain clones, approximately 15% found once; its top ten account for 0.3% to 0.45%. Material: Vdelta1+ gamma-delta thymocytes from the thymus. The origin of the receptors is a girl less than two years old who had congenital heart surgery. CDR3s include the opening cysteine and the closing phenylalanine or tryptophan. D genes are given only for firm matches. Not all rows give a size; the values are once, few, many and, for expanded clones, a class.

clone size | CDR3 length | D gene | J gene | V gene | CDR3 DNA | CDR3 protein
few | 20 | - | TRDJ1 | TRDV1 | TGTGCTCTTGGGGAAGATGTCTCCCCCTATGATACTTCTTACACCGATAAACTCATCTTT | CALGEDVSPYDTSYTDKLIF
- | 21 | - | TRDJ1 | TRDV1 | TGTGCTCTTGGGGAAGAAGGTTTGTGGCGGAAGTGGGGTCTAGGGGCCGATAAACTCATCTTT | CALGEEGLWRKWGLGADKLIF
few | 21 | TRDD3 | TRDJ1 | TRDV2 | TGTGCCTGTGACACCTCCCCTGGGGACTGGGGATCCCTACTCGGTACCGATAAACTCATCTTT | CACDTSPGDWGSLLGTDKLIF
few | 22 | TRDD3 | TRDJ1 | TRDV1 | TGTGCTCTTGGGGAACTAGACCTCACAGACATACTGGGGGATATTCCCACCGATAAACTCATCTTT | CALGELDLTDILGDIPTDKLIF
- | 18 | TRDD3 | TRDJ1 | TRAV29/DV5 | TGTGCAGCAACTGAGGTCTTACGGCCTGGGGGATACTCTCATAAACTCATCTTT | CAATEVLRPGGYSHKLIF
- | 21 | - | TRDJ1 | TRDV2 | TGTGCCTTGACCCAACCTTCCTCCCTCCACTGGGGATCTCCCGCCAGCGATAAACTCATCTTT | CALTQPSSLHWGSPASDKLIF
few | 17 | - | TRDJ1 | TRDV1 | TGTGCTCTTGGGGAAAGAATCCCCTCCATTTACACCGATAAACTCATCTTT | CALGERIPSIYTDKLIF
few | 19 | TRDD3 | TRDJ1 | TRDV1 | TGTGCTCTTGGGGAACCCCTCCTAGACCCTGGGGGATACTTTGGTAAACTCATCTTT | CALGEPLLDPGGYFGKLIF
few | 19 | TRDD3 | TRDJ1 | TRDV1 | TGTGCTCTTGGGGAACTAGCTGGGGGATACGTGCCGTACACCGATAAACTCATCTTT | CALGELAGGYVPYTDKLIF
few | 22 | - | TRDJ2 | TRDV1 | TGTGCTCTTGGGGAGAAGAGGCTACTTAGGGGTTCAGCCTCTTACACGACAGCACAACTCTTCTTT | CALGEKRLLRGSASYTTAQLFF
few | 21 | TRDD3 | TRDJ1 | TRDV1 | TGTGCTCTTGGGTCTGGCCTTCCTACTCATCTACTGGGGGATACGCGACATAAACTCATCTTT | CALGSGLPTHLLGDTRHKLIF
- | 21 | - | TRDJ1 | TRDV1 | TGTGCTCTTGGGGAAGCCCGGCCTTCCTGCCCCACTGGGGAAAACACCGATAAACTCATCTTT | CALGEARPSCPTGENTDKLIF
few | 24 | TRDD3 | TRDJ1 | TRDV1 | TGTGCTCTTGGGGAACCGCTTCCTACGGGATGGTTTGCTGGGGGATACTTCGGCACCGATAAACTCATCTTT | CALGEPLPTGWFAGGYFGTDKLIF
- | 16 | TRDD3 | TRDJ1 | TRDV2 | TGTGCCTGTGCCCCGTACTGGGGGTTCCTCACCGATAAACTCATCTTT | CACAPYWGFLTDKLIF
few | 19 | TRDD3 | TRDJ1 | TRDV1 | TGTGCTCTTATCCTCGCACCCCTGGGGGATCCATCGAAAAACGATAAACTCATCTTT | CALILAPLGDPSKNDKLIF
- | 13 | TRDD3 | TRDJ1 | TRDV2 | TGTGCCTGTGACACGGTACTGGGGGATAAATTCATCTTT | CACDTVLGDKFIF
- | 20 | TRDD3 | TRDJ1 | TRDV1 | TGTGCTCTTGGGAAGTATTTCCAATCTGTACTGGGGATTCCGACCGATAAACTCATCTTT | CALGKYFQSVLGIPTDKLIF
- | 15 | TRDD3 | TRDJ1 | TRDV1 | TGTGCTCTTGGGGGACCCTCTTCTGGGGGCTCTAAACTCATCTTT | CALGGPSSGGSKLIF
- | 16 | - | TRDJ1 | TRDV1 | TGTGCTCTTGGGGAACGAGACCCTTTCTACACCGATAAACTCATCTTT | CALGERDPFYTDKLIF
- | 17 | TRDD3 | TRDJ1 | TRDV1 | TGTGCTCTTGGGGAACCCGTTCTGGGGGTCTTCACCGATAAACTCATCTTT | CALGEPVLGVFTDKLIF
few | 19 | - | TRDJ1 | TRDV1 | TGTGCTCTTGGGGAACCTGCTCACGTGGGGACGTACCTGACCGATAAACTCATCTTT | CALGEPAHVGTYLTDKLIF
- | 21 | TRDD3 | TRDJ1 | TRDV1 | TGTGCTCTTGGGGATCCATGGGGGATAGAAAGGGGATACCTTAACACCGATAAACTCATCTTT | CALGDPWGIERGYLNTDKLIF